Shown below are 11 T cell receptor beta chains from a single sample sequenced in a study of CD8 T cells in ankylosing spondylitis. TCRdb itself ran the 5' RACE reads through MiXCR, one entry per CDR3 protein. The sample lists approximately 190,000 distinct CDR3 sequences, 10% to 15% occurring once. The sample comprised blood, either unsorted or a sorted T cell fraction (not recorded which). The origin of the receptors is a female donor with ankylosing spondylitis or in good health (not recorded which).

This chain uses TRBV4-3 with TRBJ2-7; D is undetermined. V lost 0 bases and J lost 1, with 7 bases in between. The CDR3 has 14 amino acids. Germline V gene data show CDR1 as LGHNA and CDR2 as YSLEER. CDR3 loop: CASSQDSDSYEQYF. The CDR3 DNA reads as TGCGCCAGCAGCCAAGACAGCGATTCCTACGAGCAGTACTTC.

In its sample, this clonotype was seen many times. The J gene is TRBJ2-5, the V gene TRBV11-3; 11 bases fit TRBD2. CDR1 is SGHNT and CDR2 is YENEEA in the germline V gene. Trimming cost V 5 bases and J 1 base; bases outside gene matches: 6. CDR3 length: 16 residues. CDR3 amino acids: CASSPGLAGIQETQYF. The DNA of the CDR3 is TGTGCCAGCAGCCCCGGACTAGCGGGTATCCAAGAGACCCAGTACTTC.

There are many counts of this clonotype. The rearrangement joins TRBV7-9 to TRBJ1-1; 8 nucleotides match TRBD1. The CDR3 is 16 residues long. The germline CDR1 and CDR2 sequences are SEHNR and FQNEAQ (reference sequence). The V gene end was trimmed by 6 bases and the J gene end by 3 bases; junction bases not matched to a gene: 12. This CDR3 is CASRSTGGRFDTEAFF. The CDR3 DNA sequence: TGTGCCAGCAGAAGTACAGGGGGTCGCTTCGACACTGAAGCTTTCTTT.

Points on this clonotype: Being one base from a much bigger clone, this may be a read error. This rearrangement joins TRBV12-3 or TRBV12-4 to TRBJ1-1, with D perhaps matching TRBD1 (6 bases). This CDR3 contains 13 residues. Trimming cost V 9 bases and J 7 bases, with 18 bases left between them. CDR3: CASNRDGYIEAFF. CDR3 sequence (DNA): TGTGCCAGTAACAGGGACGGGTACATTGAAGCTTTCTTT.

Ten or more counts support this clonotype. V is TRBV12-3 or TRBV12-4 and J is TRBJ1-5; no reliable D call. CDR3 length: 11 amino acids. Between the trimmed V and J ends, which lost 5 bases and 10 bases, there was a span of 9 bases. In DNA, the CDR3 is TGTGCCAGCAGTCGGACGGGACCCCAGCATTTT. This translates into CASSRTGPQHF.

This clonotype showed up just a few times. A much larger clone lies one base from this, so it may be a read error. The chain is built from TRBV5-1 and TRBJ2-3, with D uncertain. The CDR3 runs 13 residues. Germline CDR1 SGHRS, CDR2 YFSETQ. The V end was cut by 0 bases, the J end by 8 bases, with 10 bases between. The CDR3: CASSLDSEFTQYF. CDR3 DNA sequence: TGCGCCAGCAGCTTGGATAGTGAGTTTACGCAGTATTTT.

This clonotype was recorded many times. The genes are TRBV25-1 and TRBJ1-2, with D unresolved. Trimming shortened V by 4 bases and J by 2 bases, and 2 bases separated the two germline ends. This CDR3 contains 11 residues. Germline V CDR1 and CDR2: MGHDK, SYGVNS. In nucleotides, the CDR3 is TGTGCCAGCAGTGCCAACTATGGCTACACCTTC. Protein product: CASSANYGYTF.

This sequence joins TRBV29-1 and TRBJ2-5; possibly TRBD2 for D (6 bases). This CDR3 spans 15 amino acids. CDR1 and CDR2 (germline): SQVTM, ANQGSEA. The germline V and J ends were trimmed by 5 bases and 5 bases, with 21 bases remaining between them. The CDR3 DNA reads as TGCAGCGTTCACCCCGTAATCGGGAGATCGGAGACCCAGTACTTC. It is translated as CSVHPVIGRSETQYF. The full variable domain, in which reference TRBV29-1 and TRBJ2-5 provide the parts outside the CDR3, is SAVISQKPSRDICQRGTSLTIQCQVDSQVTMMFWYRQQPGQSLTLIATANQGSEATYESGFVIDKFPISRPNLTFSTLTVSNMSPEDSSIYLCSVHPVIGRSETQYFGPGTRLLVL.

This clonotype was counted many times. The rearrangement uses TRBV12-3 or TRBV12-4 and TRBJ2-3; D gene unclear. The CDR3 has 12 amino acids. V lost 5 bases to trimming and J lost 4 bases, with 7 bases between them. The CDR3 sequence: CASSLSPDTQYF. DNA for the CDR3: TGTGCCAGCAGTCTCTCCCCAGATACGCAGTATTTT.

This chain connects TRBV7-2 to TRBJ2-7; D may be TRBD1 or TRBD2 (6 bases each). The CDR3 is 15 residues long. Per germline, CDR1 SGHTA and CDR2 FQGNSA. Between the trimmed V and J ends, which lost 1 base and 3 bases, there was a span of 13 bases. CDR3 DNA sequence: TGTGCCAGCAGCTTAGTTTTCGGGGGCCTCTACGAGCAGTACTTC. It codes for CASSLVFGGLYEQYF.

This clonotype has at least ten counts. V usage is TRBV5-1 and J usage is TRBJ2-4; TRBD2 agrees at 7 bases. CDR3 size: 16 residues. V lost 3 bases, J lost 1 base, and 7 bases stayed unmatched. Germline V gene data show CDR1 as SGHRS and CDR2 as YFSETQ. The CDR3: CASSYTLGGAKNIQYF. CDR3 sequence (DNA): TGCGCCAGCAGCTACACCTTGGGGGGGGCCAAAAACATTCAGTACTTC.